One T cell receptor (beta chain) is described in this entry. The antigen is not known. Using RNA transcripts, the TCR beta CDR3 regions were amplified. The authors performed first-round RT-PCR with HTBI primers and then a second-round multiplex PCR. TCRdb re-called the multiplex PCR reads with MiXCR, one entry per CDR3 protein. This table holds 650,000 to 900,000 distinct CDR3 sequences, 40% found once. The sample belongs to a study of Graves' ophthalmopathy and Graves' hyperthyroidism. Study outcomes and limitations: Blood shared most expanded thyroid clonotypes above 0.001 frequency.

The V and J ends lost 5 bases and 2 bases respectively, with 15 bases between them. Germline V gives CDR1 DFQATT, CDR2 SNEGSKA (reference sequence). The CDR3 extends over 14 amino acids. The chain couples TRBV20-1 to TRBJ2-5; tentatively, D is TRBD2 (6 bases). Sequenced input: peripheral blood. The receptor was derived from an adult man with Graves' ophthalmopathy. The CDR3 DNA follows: TGCAGTGCTCGGGACTGGGGAACTCAAGAGACCCAGTACTTC. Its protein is CSARDWGTQETQYF.